These T cell receptor beta chains were read from a single sample in a study of cytomegalovirus exposure and HLA in healthy donors. Libraries were prepared by immunoSEQ multiplex PCR; TCRdb keeps only in-frame clonotypes and omits some of them. The profile covers around 170,000 clones, with 80% appearing a single time and roughly 6.3% taken by the ten largest. The sequenced material came from PBMCs. The receptor source for this set is a man in his forties or fifties in good health and CMV-seropositive. Each CDR3 is given with its conserved first and last residue. D genes are given only for firm matches. Expanded clones get a size class; other rows say once, few or many, or leave the size out.

d_call: TRBD1
v_call: TRBV28
clone_size: NA
j_call: TRBJ1-1
cdr3_nt: TGTGCCAGCAGTTTCAGGGGGTTGATAAACACTGAAGCTTTCTTT
cdr3_aa: CASSFRGLINTEAFF

d_call: NA
v_call: TRBV5-8
clone_size: few
j_call: TRBJ2-3
cdr3_nt: TGTGCCAGCAGCTTGATAAATACGCAGTATTTT
cdr3_aa: CASSLINTQYF

d_call: NA
v_call: TRBV9
clone_size: NA
j_call: TRBJ1-3
cdr3_nt: TGTGCCAGCAGCGTATTTGGAGAGTCTGGAAACACCATATATTTT
cdr3_aa: CASSVFGESGNTIYF

d_call: TRBD1
v_call: TRBV7-7
clone_size: NA
j_call: TRBJ2-3
cdr3_nt: TGTGCTAGCAGCTTTGGCCCGGGACAGGGGGGCACAGATACGCAGTATTTT
cdr3_aa: CASSFGPGQGGTDTQYF

d_call: NA
v_call: TRBV18
clone_size: NA
j_call: TRBJ1-2
cdr3_nt: TGTGCCAGCTCGCTCACAACTAACTATGGCTACACCTTC
cdr3_aa: CASSLTTNYGYTF

d_call: NA
v_call: TRBV21-1
clone_size: NA
j_call: TRBJ1-2
cdr3_nt: TGTGCCAGCAGCAAAGAACAGGGAGCTAACTATGGCTACACCTTC
cdr3_aa: CASSKEQGANYGYTF

d_call: TRBD1
v_call: TRBV5-1
clone_size: NA
j_call: TRBJ2-1
cdr3_nt: TGCGCCAGCTGGACAGGGCTTCTATACAATGAGCAGTTCTTC
cdr3_aa: CASWTGLLYNEQFF

d_call: NA
v_call: TRBV27
clone_size: NA
j_call: TRBJ2-7
cdr3_nt: TGTGCCAGCAGTTTCGGGGGGCAGGGCGAGCAGTACTTC
cdr3_aa: CASSFGGQGEQYF

d_call: TRBD2
v_call: TRBV9
clone_size: NA
j_call: TRBJ2-5
cdr3_nt: TGTGCCAGCAGCGTAGATATCGGGGCCGGGACTAGCCAAGAGACCCAGTACTTC
cdr3_aa: CASSVDIGAGTSQETQYF

d_call: NA
v_call: TRBV6-5
clone_size: once
j_call: TRBJ2-5
cdr3_nt: TGTGCCACAGGGCGGGGGCGGGAGCAGTACTTC
cdr3_aa: CATGRGREQYF

d_call: TRBD2
v_call: TRBV5-1
clone_size: NA
j_call: TRBJ2-2
cdr3_nt: TGCGCCAGCAGCCTAGGACTAGCGGGGGGTTCCTTGAACACCGGGGAGCTGTTTTTT
cdr3_aa: CASSLGLAGGSLNTGELFF

d_call: TRBD1
v_call: TRBV10-3
clone_size: few
j_call: TRBJ1-1
cdr3_nt: TGTGCCATCAGCGGACAGGGGAACACTGAAGCTTTCTTT
cdr3_aa: CAISGQGNTEAFF

d_call: NA
v_call: TRBV7-2
clone_size: NA
j_call: TRBJ2-7
cdr3_nt: TGTGCCAGCAGCTTAGTACCTGGGACACAACAGTACGAGCAGTACTTC
cdr3_aa: CASSLVPGTQQYEQYF

d_call: TRBD2
v_call: TRBV7-3
clone_size: NA
j_call: TRBJ2-5
cdr3_nt: TGTGCCAGCAGCTTATCTGCTAGCGGGTTGGAGACCCAGTACTTC
cdr3_aa: CASSLSASGLETQYF

d_call: TRBD2
v_call: TRBV7-2
clone_size: NA
j_call: TRBJ2-5
cdr3_nt: TGTGCCAGCAGCATCGAGACTAGCAGACAAGAGACCCAGTACTTC
cdr3_aa: CASSIETSRQETQYF

d_call: NA
v_call: TRBV30
clone_size: NA
j_call: TRBJ1-3
cdr3_nt: TGTGCCTGGAGTCGGGGAGCTGGAAACACCATATATTTT
cdr3_aa: CAWSRGAGNTIYF

d_call: TRBD1
v_call: TRBV27
clone_size: NA
j_call: TRBJ2-3
cdr3_nt: TGTGCCAGCAGTCCCCGGACAGGGTATGCGGATACGCAGTATTTT
cdr3_aa: CASSPRTGYADTQYF

d_call: NA
v_call: TRBV5-1
clone_size: NA
j_call: TRBJ1-1
cdr3_nt: TGCGCCAGCAGCTTGGCTCAGGGAGAAGCTTTCTTT
cdr3_aa: CASSLAQGEAFF

d_call: TRBD2
v_call: TRBV6-5
clone_size: NA
j_call: TRBJ2-1
cdr3_nt: TGTGCCAGCGCTAGCGGGGGGCACAATGAGCAGTTCTTC
cdr3_aa: CASASGGHNEQFF

d_call: TRBD1
v_call: TRBV6-5
clone_size: NA
j_call: TRBJ2-7
cdr3_nt: TGTGCCAGCAGACCAGGACAGGGGGCCTCCTACGAGCAGTACTTC
cdr3_aa: CASRPGQGASYEQYF

d_call: TRBD1
v_call: TRBV15
clone_size: NA
j_call: TRBJ2-1
cdr3_nt: TGTGCCACCAGCAGGGGGACAGGGGGGGTTAATGAGCAGTTCTTC
cdr3_aa: CATSRGTGGVNEQFF

d_call: NA
v_call: TRBV28
clone_size: NA
j_call: TRBJ2-3
cdr3_nt: TGTGCCAGCAGCTCCCGGGCAGATACGCAGTATTTT
cdr3_aa: CASSSRADTQYF